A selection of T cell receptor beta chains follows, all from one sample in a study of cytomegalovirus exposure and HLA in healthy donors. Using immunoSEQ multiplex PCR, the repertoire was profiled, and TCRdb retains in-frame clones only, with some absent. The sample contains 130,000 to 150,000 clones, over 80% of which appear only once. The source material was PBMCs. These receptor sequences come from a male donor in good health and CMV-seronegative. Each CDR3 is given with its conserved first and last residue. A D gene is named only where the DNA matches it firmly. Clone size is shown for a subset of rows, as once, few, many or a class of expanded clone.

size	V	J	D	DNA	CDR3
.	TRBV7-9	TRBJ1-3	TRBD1	TGTGCCAGCAGCTTGCGGGACAGCAGTTCGGGAAACACCATATATTTT	CASSLRDSSSGNTIYF
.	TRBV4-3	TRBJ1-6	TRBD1	TGCGCCAGCAGCCAGACAGGGAGCTCCTATAATTCACCCCTCCACTTT	CASSQTGSSYNSPLHF
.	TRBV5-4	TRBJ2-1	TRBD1	TGTGCCAGCAGCTTGGTGAGACAGGGGGCGGCTGAGCAGTTCTTC	CASSLVRQGAAEQFF
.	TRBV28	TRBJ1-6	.	TGTGCCAGCAGCCTAGGACAGAAAAATTCACCCCTCCACTTT	CASSLGQKNSPLHF
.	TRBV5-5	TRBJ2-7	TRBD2	TGTGCCAGCAGCCCGGCGGGAGGGCCGGTCGAGCAGTACTTC	CASSPAGGPVEQYF
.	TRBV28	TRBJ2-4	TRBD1	TGTGCCAGCAGTTCTCCGGGACAGGGTGGGGGAAACATTCAGTACTTC	CASSSPGQGGGNIQYF
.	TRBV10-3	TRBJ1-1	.	TGTGCCATCAGTCGAGATGGGGGCTCTGAAGCTTTCTTT	CAISRDGGSEAFF
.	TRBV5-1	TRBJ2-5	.	TGCGCCAGCAGCTTCACGAGCGGGACCCAGTACTTC	CASSFTSGTQYF
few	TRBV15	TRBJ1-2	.	TGTGCCACCAGCAGAGATGGCCGCCGGACAGAACCTACAAACTATGGCTACACCTTC	CATSRDGRRTEPTNYGYTF
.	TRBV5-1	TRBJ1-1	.	TGCGCCAGCACCCCGGGGGACAACACTGAAGCTTTCTTT	CASTPGDNTEAFF